This TCR beta chain was profiled in a study of spatial heterogeneity in lung cancer (dated by TCRdb to between 2018 and 2021). Study-level background: Beta-chain transcripts were consistently detected in greater numbers than alpha-chain transcripts, which likely reflected higher beta-chain transcript abundance. TCR alpha and beta repertoires were quantitatively compared across multiple tumor regions, matched nontumor lung and blood in non-small cell lung cancer. Nonsynonymous mutation counts, determined by whole-exome sequencing of tumor tissue, were related to features of the TCR repertoire. At surgery, about 210 tumor regions, 61 to 65 matched nontumor lung samples and more than 50 PBMC samples were TCR-sequenced for both alpha and beta chains. In the raw uncorrected reads, each unique combination of TCR and UMI appeared more than ten times on average. What the study reported, not specific to this receptor: Confirming at a functional level the hypothesis that regional TCRs recognize regional mutations was considered to require additional single-cell paired TCR alpha and beta sequencing.

The CDR3 contains 15 residues, cysteine and phenylalanine counted. Only CDR3 DNA remains: 45 bases, in frame from the first base. Deletion took 0 bases off V and 4 bases off J, with a span of 12 bases between the germline ends. The germline V gene specifies MGHRA as CDR1 and YSYEKL as CDR2. Library preparation used 5' RACE. Instrument on record: NextSeq 500. In the TCR library protocol, a unique molecular identifier was attached to each TCR cDNA molecule so that PCR and sequencing errors could be corrected. In the paper's pipeline: TCR identification, UMI-based error correction and CDR3 extraction were performed with Decombinator tools. TCRs above a frequency of 2 per 1,000, corresponding to the top 1% of the tumor frequency distribution, were defined as expanded. Each repertoire was subsampled 100 times to 5,000 TCRs, after which Renyi diversity was computed with the R vegan package. To build CDR3 similarity networks, amino acid triplet string-kernel similarity was used, and CDR3s were connected when their pairwise similarity was above 0.82. TCRdb's own reprocessing of the public reads used fastp at Q25 and MiXCR and kept productive beta chains. All rows with the same CDR3 protein become a single entry with the most common DNA and genes. V and J calls and clone size were set by TCRdb, not the authors. The sample includes under 11,000 distinct CDR3 sequences, with roughly 3.7% observed a single time. The top ten clones comprise approximately 7.5% of the sample.

This clonotype is regarded as medium-sized (0.01 to 0.1%). No cognate antigen has been identified for it. The input lacks base qualities; no much larger clone sits a single base away. A library made for alpha chains picked up this beta chain off target, so its size means little. Explained via the paper, the time point label denotes: sample taken at primary tumor resection. Without any cell sorting, TCR sequencing was performed on whole RNA extracted either from tumor and nontumor lung tissue or from cryopreserved PBMC samples. Donors were 65 to 85 patients with early-stage, untreated non-small cell lung cancer from the lung TRACERx cohort. A patient was chosen for TCR sequencing only when enough RNA was available from at least two tumor regions. A lung pathologist reviewed the tumor and adjacent nontumor lung specimens before the specimens were selected.

The source material was normal lung tissue next to the tumor, sampled at surgery. The TCR comes from a male donor with early-stage non-small cell lung cancer. The chain is encoded by TRBV4-1 joined to TRBJ1-2, with the identity of the D gene unclear. The CDR3 protein is CASSQERGASYGYTF. The bases read TGCGCCAGCAGCCAAGAACGGGGAGCCTCCTATGGCTACACCTTC.